Listed here is a single T cell receptor (beta chain). The record originates from a study of OX40 agonist ivuxolimab in advanced cancers. Some clones are missing from TCRdb's copy, which holds only in-frame ones; the method was immunoSEQ multiplex PCR. The sample carries tens of thousands of clones, 80% to 90% recorded once. Here the sequenced sample was CD4+ or CD8+ T cells sorted from blood, taken in a trial of the OX40 agonist ivuxolimab. The TCR originated in an adult with an advanced solid tumor such as melanoma, head and neck, liver or kidney cancer.

This CDR3 is CASKGLVEQYF. The CDR3 bases are TGTGCCAGCAAGGGCCTCGTGGAGCAGTACTTC. J is TRBJ2-7 and V is TRBV6-1, with D uncertain. Per germline, CDR1 MNHNS and CDR2 SASEGT. V lost 7 bases and J 7 bases, leaving 11 bases between the germline ends. The CDR3 totals 11 residues.